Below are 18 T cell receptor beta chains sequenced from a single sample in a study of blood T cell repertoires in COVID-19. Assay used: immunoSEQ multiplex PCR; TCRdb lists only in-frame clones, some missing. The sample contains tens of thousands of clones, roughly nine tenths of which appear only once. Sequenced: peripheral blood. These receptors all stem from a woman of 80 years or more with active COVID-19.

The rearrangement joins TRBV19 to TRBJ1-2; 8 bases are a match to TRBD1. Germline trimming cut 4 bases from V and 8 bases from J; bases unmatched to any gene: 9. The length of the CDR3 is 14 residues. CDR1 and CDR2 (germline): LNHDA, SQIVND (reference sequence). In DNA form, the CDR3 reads TGTGCCAGTAGTAGGCAGGGGGCGCTGAGCGGCTACACCTTC. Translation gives CASSRQGALSGYTF.

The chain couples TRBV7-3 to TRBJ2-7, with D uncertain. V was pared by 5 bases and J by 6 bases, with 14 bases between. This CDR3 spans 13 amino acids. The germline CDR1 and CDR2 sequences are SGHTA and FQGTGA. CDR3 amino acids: CASSAGQFSEQYF. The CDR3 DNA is TGTGCCAGCAGCGCTGGCCAGTTCAGCGAGCAGTACTTC.

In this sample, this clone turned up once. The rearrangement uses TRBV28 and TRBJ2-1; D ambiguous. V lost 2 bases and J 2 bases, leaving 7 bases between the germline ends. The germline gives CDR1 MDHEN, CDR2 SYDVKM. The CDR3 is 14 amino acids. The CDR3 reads CASSLMLAYNEQFF. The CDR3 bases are TGTGCCAGCAGTTTAATGTTAGCCTACAATGAGCAGTTCTTC.

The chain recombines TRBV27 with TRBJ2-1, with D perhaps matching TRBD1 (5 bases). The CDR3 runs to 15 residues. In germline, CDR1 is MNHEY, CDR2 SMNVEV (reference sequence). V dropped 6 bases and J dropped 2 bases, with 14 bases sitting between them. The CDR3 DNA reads TGTGCCAGCAGCATATCTAGGGGCGCCTACAATGAGCAGTTCTTC. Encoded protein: CASSISRGAYNEQFF.

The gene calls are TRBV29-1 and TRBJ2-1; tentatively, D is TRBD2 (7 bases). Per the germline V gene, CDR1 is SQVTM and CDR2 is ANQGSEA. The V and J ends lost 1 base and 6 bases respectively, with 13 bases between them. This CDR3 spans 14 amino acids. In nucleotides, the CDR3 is TGCAGCGTTGAAGTTAGGGGGAGGGCCAATGAGCAGTTCTTC. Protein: CSVEVRGRANEQFF.

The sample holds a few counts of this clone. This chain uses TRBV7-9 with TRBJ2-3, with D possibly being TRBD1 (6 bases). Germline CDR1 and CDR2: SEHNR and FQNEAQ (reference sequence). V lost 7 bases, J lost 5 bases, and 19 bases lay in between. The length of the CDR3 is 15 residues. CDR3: CASKRAYRDQDTQYF. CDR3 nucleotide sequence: TGTGCCAGCAAGAGGGCCTACAGGGATCAAGATACGCAGTATTTT.

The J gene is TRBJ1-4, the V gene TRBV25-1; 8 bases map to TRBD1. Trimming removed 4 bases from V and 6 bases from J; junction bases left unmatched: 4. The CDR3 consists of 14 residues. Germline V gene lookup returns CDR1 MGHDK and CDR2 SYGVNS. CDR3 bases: TGTGCCAGCAGTGGCACAGGGGGACATGAAAAACTGTTTTTT. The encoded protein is CASSGTGGHEKLFF.

CDR3 DNA sequence: TGTGCCAGCAGCTTAGCTAGCGGAATCTCCTACAATGAGCAGTTCTTC. Its protein is CASSLASGISYNEQFF. This sequence joins TRBV7-2 and TRBJ2-1, with D perhaps TRBD2 (6 bases). Between the trimmed V and J ends, which lost 0 bases and 0 bases, there was a span of 9 bases. This CDR3 region has 16 residues. Germline loops: CDR1 SGHTA, CDR2 FQGNSA.

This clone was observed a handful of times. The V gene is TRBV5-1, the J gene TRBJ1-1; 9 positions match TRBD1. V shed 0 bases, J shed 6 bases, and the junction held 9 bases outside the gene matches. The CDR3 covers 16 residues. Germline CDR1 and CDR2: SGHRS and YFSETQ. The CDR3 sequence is CASSLVATGGLAEAFF. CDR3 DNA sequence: TGCGCCAGCAGCTTGGTCGCGACAGGGGGACTCGCTGAAGCTTTCTTT.

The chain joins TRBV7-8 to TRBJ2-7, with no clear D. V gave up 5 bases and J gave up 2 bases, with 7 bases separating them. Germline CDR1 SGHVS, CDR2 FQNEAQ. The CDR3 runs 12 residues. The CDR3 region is CASSLTTYEQYF. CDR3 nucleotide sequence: TGTGCCAGCAGCCTAACTACCTACGAGCAGTACTTC.

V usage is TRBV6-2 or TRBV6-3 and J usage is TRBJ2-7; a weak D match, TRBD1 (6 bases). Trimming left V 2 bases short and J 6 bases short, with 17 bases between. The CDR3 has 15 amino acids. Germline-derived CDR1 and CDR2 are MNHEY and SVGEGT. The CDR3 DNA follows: TGTGCCAGCAGTTACCCAGGGACAATTGGCGTCGAGCAGTACTTC. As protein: CASSYPGTIGVEQYF.

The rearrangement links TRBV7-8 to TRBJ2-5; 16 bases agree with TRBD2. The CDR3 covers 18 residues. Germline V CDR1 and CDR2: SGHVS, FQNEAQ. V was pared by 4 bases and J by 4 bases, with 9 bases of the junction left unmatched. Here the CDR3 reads CASSSIGTSGRVRETQYF. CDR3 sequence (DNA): TGTGCCAGCAGCTCTATCGGGACTAGCGGGAGGGTTCGAGAGACCCAGTACTTC.

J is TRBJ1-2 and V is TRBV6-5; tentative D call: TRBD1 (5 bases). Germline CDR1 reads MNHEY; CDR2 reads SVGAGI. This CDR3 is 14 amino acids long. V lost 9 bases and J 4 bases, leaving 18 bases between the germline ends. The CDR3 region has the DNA TGTGCCAGTAGAACTGGGAACGGGGGCTATGGCTACACCTTC. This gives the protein CASRTGNGGYGYTF.

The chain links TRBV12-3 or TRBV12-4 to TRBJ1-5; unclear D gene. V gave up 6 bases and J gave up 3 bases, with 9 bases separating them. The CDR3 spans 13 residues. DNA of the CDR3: TGTGCCAGCAGCCCCCGAGACAATCAGCCCCAGCATTTT. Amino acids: CASSPRDNQPQHF.

CDR3 in amino acids: CAISESEGPYEQYF. The CDR3 DNA sequence: TGTGCCATCAGTGAGTCGGAGGGGCCCTACGAGCAGTACTTC. The gene calls are TRBV10-3 and TRBJ2-7, with a weak D call TRBD2 (6 bases). The germline CDR1 and CDR2 sequences are ENHRY and SYGVKD. This CDR3 spans 14 amino acids. The germline V and J ends were trimmed by 0 bases and 2 bases, with 8 bases remaining between them.

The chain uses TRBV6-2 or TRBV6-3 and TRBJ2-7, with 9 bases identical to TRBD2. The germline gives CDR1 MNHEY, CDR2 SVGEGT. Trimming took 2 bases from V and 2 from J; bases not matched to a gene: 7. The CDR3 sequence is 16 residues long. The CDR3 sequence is CASSYGGRTSAYEQYF. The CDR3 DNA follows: TGTGCCAGCAGTTACGGGGGACGGACTAGCGCCTACGAGCAGTACTTC.

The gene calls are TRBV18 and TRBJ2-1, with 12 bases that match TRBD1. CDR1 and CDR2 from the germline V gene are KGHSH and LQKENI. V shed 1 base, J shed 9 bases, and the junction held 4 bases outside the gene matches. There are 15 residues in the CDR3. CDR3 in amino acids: CASSPLGTGGPEQFF. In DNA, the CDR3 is TGTGCCAGCTCACCACTCGGGACAGGGGGCCCTGAGCAGTTCTTC.

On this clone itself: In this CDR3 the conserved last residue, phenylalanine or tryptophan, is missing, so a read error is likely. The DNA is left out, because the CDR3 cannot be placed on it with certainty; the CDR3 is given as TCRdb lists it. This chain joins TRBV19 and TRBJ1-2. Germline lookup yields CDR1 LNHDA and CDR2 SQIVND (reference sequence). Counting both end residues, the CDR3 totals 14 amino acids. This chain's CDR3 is CASSIREVNRMTPG.